This entry describes one TCR beta chain. This sample stems from a study of T cell changes during pregnancy in multiple sclerosis. TCRdb's copy holds only in-frame clones and misses some; the assay was immunoSEQ multiplex PCR. Found here are fewer than 35,000 clones, 90% of them singletons; the top ten hold roughly 0.45%. CDR3 length: 16 amino acids. Trimming at V came to 0 bases and at J to 0 bases, leaving 4 bases not matched to a gene. Germline CDR1 is GTSNPN and CDR2 is SVGIG (reference sequence). The sequence derives from a female donor in good health, enrolled as a control in a pregnancy study. The sequenced sample was CD4+ T cells from peripheral blood mononuclear cells, obtained in the second trimester of pregnancy. V gene TRBV30 combines with J gene TRBJ2-1, with TRBD2 identical over 8 bases. Here the CDR3 DNA reads TGTGCCTGGAGTGTAGGTCTAGCGGGCTCCTACAATGAGCAGTTCTTC. Residues: CAWSVGLAGSYNEQFF.